This TCR beta chain was documented in a study of blood T cell repertoires in COVID-19. Overall study context: T cells, B-cell-depleted T cells, or PBMCs provided the cDNA or gDNA that served as material.

Authors' processing steps: Researchers report that nucleated cell counts were estimated from reference gene primer amplification. The protocol was immunoSEQ multiplex PCR, while the TCRdb copy is restricted to in-frame clones and leaves out a portion. From that table come the V and J calls and clone size; the DNA was used to work out D and trimming. Here the sample spans 140,000 to 150,000 clones, approximately 80% being singletons. The germline V and J ends were trimmed by 4 bases and 8 bases, with 11 bases remaining between them. The CDR3 covers 12 residues. Germline values: CDR1 SGHTA, CDR2 FQGNSA.

Specimen: peripheral blood. J is TRBJ1-2 and V is TRBV7-2; no reliable D call. The TCR comes from a human donor in a cohort sampled during active COVID-19. The CDR3 protein is CASSWVRRGYTF. The CDR3 bases are TGTGCCAGCAGCTGGGTCAGGCGCGGCTACACCTTC.